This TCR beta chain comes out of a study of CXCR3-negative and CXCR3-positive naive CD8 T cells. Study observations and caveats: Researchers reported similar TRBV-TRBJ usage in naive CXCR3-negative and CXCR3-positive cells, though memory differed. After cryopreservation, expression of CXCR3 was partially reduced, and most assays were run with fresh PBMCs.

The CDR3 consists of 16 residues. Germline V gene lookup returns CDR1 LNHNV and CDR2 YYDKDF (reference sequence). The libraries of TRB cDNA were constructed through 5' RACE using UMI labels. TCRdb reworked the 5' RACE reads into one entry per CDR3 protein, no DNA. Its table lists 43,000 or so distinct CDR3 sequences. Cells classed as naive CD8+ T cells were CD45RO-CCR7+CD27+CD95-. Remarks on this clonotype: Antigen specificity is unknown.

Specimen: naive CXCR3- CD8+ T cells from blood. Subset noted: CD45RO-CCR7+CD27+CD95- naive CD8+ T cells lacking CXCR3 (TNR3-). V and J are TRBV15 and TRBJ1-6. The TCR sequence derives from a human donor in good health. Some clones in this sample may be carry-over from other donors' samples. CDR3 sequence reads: CATSRDLSSYNSPLHF. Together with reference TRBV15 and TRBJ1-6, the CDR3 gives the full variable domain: DAMVIQNPRYQVTQFGKPVTLSCSQTLNHNVMYWYQQKSSQAPKLLFHYYDKDFNNEADTPDNFQSRRPNTSFCFLDIRSPGLGDTAMYLCATSRDLSSYNSPLHFGNGTRLTVT.